This entry describes one T cell receptor (beta chain). Its antigen is not identified. Those who donated were healthy bone marrow donors. The CDR3 is 15 residues long. CDR1 SNHLY and CDR2 FYNNEI come from the germline V gene. Trimming took 8 bases from V and 0 from J, leaving 11 bases between them. These data come from a study of cytomegalovirus exposure and HLA in healthy donors. General study points: There was a cluster of highly shared sequence variants that was likely a sequencing artifact.

The study ran its PCR with 60 Vbeta and 13 Jbeta primers. Generated by immunoSEQ multiplex PCR, the TCRdb table keeps only in-frame clones and is missing some. Altogether about 140,000 clones are present, about 80% being singletons, with the ten largest covering approximately 1.5%. Sample: PBMCs. The source of this sequence is a man aged 25 to 40 in good health and CMV-seropositive. The V call is TRBV2, the J call TRBJ2-6, with unresolved D. CDR3 coding DNA: TGTGCCAGCTCTACCACTTACTCTGGGGCCAACGTCCTGACTTTC. Its protein product is CASSTTYSGANVLTF.